Below, 32 T cell receptor beta chains from the same sample are listed, as sequenced in a study of neurological immune-mediated disorders (dated by TCRdb to about 2019). Library creation used 5' RACE. TCRdb shows the sequencer as Illumina HiSeq 2500. TCRdb trimmed the raw reads at Q25, called clones with MiXCR and kept productive beta chains. One record per CDR3 amino acid sequence lists the most common genes and DNA. The sample data list around 100,000 distinct CDR3 sequences, and about 10% of these were observed just once. About 3% of the sample lies in the top ten. Read against the paper, the sample's time point label means: longitudinal time-point 3. The source material was PBMCs. These receptor sequences come from a female donor with HTLV-1-associated myelopathy (HAM/TSP).

This clonotype was seen at least ten times. V usage is TRBV5-5 and J usage is TRBJ2-2; 12 bases fit TRBD2. This CDR3 comprises 17 residues. Losses at the gene ends were 2 bases for V and 4 bases for J; bases not matched to a gene: 6. CDR1 is SGHKS, CDR2 YYEKEE, per germline (reference sequence). For the CDR3, the DNA is TGTGCCAGCAGCTTCCTAGCGGGGGGGCTTAGCACCGGGGAGCTGTTTTTT. Amino acid sequence: CASSFLAGGLSTGELFF.

This clonotype appeared many times. The rearrangement links TRBV11-2 to TRBJ2-1, with 7 bases fitting TRBD1. CDR3 length: 17 amino acids. V trimming: 6 bases; J trimming: 2 bases; junction bases outside the gene matches: 13. Germline V gene sequence: CDR1 SGHAT, CDR2 FQNNGV. For the CDR3, the DNA is TGTGCCAGCAGTTTTAGACAGGGCTCCTTAACCTACAATGAGCAGTTCTTC. Its protein product is CASSFRQGSLTYNEQFF.

This clonotype appeared many times. The CDR3 is CASSLGQGRESGEQYF. The DNA of the CDR3 is TGTGCCAGCAGTTTGGGACAGGGTAGGGAGTCAGGCGAGCAGTACTTC. V is TRBV7-9 and J is TRBJ2-7, with 9 positions matching TRBD1. This CDR3 comprises 16 residues. The J segment lost 6 bases and the V segment lost 6 bases, leaving 15 bases of the junction unmatched. Germline-derived CDR1 and CDR2 are SEHNR and FQNEAQ (reference sequence).

In regard to this clonotype: This may be a read error: a much more frequent sequence differs by one nucleotide. DNA of the CDR3: TGTGCCAGCAGCTTATGGGGGGCGGGTAGCACAGATACGCAGTATTTT. Protein sequence: CASSLWGAGSTDTQYF. The gene calls are TRBV11-2 and TRBJ2-3; D is tentatively TRBD1 or TRBD2 (6 bases each). The length of the CDR3 is 16 residues. Germline V gives CDR1 SGHAT, CDR2 FQNNGV. V shed 2 bases and J shed 0 bases, with 12 bases lying between them.

This clonotype was observed at least ten times. CDR3 DNA sequence: TGTGCCAGCAGTTTTGGCGGAGAAGCTTTCTTT. It is translated as CASSFGGEAFF. The rearrangement uses TRBV27 and TRBJ1-1, with D hard to call. CDR1 and CDR2 (germline): MNHEY, SMNVEV (reference sequence). The V gene lost 3 bases and the J gene lost 8 bases, with 7 bases spanning the gap. The CDR3 has 11 residues.

This clonotype was counted ten times or more. The chain links TRBV20-1 to TRBJ2-1, with TRBD1 identical over 11 bases. This CDR3 region has 15 residues. Losses at the gene ends were 4 bases for V and 6 bases for J; bases not matched to a gene: 8. Germline CDR1 is DFQATT and CDR2 is SNEGSKA (reference sequence). CDR3 region: CSATARDRGANEQFF. The CDR3 DNA reads TGCAGTGCTACGGCACGGGACAGGGGGGCCAATGAGCAGTTCTTC.

There are many counts of this clonotype. The chain carries TRBV7-8 and TRBJ2-7, with 8 bases matching TRBD2. The CDR3 consists of 15 residues. V was pared by 6 bases and J by 3 bases, with 10 bases of the junction left unmatched. Per germline, CDR1 SGHVS and CDR2 FQNEAQ. The CDR3 DNA reads TGTGCCAGCAGGGAGCGGGGGCTAGTAAGCTACGAGCAGTACTTC. It specifies CASRERGLVSYEQYF.

This clonotype was observed many times. The chain employs TRBV10-2 and TRBJ2-5; a possible D gene is TRBD1 (5 bases). Looked up from germline, CDR1 is WSHSY and CDR2 is SAAADI. With 6 bases removed from V and 0 bases from J, the gap between germline ends came to 11 bases. CDR3 length: 14 amino acids. This CDR3 reads CASSADNHQETQYF. CDR3 in DNA: TGCGCCAGCAGCGCGGACAACCACCAAGAGACCCAGTACTTC.

In its sample, this clonotype was seen many times. V gene TRBV4-2 combines with J gene TRBJ2-2, with D maybe TRBD2 (5 bases). The CDR3 extends over 17 amino acids. Between the trimmed V and J ends, which lost 0 bases and 2 bases, there was a span of 13 bases. Germline CDR1 and CDR2: LGHNA and YNFKEQ. The CDR3 DNA reads TGTGCCAGCAGCCAAGATTATCAGCGGAAAAACACCGGGGAGCTGTTTTTT. Translated, it gives CASSQDYQRKNTGELFF.

This clonotype was counted ten times or more. The rearrangement joins TRBV5-1 to TRBJ2-7; 7 bases line up with TRBD1. Germline V gene sequence: CDR1 SGHRS, CDR2 YFSETQ. The CDR3 consists of 14 residues. V lost 4 bases to trimming and J lost 6 bases; unmatched junction nucleotides: 10. CDR3 nucleotides: TGCGCCAGCAGCATCGGGACAGTCGTGGGCGAGCAGTACTTC. Its protein is CASSIGTVVGEQYF.

The chain is built from TRBV20-1 and TRBJ1-2; 9 bases line up with TRBD1. The CDR3 covers 14 residues. The junction had 9 bases not matched to a gene; V was cut back by 3 bases and J by 7 bases. The germline CDR1 and CDR2 sequences are DFQATT and SNEGSKA (reference sequence). CDR3: CSASNKGQGGGYTF. The CDR3 nucleotides read TGCAGTGCTAGCAATAAGGGACAGGGAGGTGGCTACACCTTC.

This clonotype was seen ten or more times. This chain's CDR3 is CASSIGREEYNEQFF. CDR3 bases: TGTGCCAGTAGTATAGGTCGAGAGGAGTACAATGAGCAGTTCTTC. The gene calls are TRBV19 and TRBJ2-1, with D unclear. The V and J ends lost 1 base and 4 bases respectively, with 11 bases between them. CDR3 size: 15 residues. CDR1 and CDR2 from the germline V gene are LNHDA and SQIVND (reference sequence).

This clonotype was counted many times. The CDR3, as DNA: TGCGCCAGCAGCTTGAAACCCCCGAGCGAGCAGTACTTC. Translation gives CASSLKPPSEQYF. This chain links TRBV5-1 with TRBJ2-7; D is undetermined. Germline loops: CDR1 SGHRS, CDR2 YFSETQ. This CDR3 region has 13 residues. V was pared by 1 base and J by 6 bases, with 11 bases between.

This clonotype was picked up a small number of times. The chain employs TRBV20-1 and TRBJ2-3, with 9 bases lining up with TRBD1. Germline lookup yields CDR1 DFQATT and CDR2 SNEGSKA (reference sequence). J lost 0 bases, V lost 1 base, and 5 bases had no gene match. CDR3 length: 16 residues. CDR3 sequence (DNA): TGCAGTGCTAGAGCCGAAGACAGGGGGAGCACAGATACGCAGTATTTT. Its translation is CSARAEDRGSTDTQYF.

This clonotype was seen ten or more times. CDR3 DNA sequence: TGTGCCAGTAACCCCGGGACAGGCGTCAACGAGCAGTACTTC. Protein sequence: CASNPGTGVNEQYF. The chain employs TRBV27 and TRBJ2-7; 8 bases align to TRBD1. The germline V gene encodes CDR1 MNHEY and CDR2 SMNVEV (reference sequence). V was pared by 9 bases and J by 5 bases, with 12 bases of the junction left unmatched. The CDR3 totals 14 residues.

This clonotype appeared many times. At one end, the junction sequence differs from germline, possibly due to a read error. The V call is TRBV11-2, the J call TRBJ2-7, with D possibly matching TRBD2 (6 bases). The CDR3 covers 13 residues. In germline, CDR1 is SGHAT, CDR2 FQNNGV. The CDR3 DNA reads TGTGCCAGCAGCTTTCATTTTGGAGGGCTAGCGCCTTTC. Protein sequence: CASSFHFGGLAPF.

In its sample, this clonotype was seen many times. This sequence joins TRBV20-1 and TRBJ1-2, with 8 bases that match TRBD1. The CDR3 consists of 14 residues. Germline V lookup: CDR1 DFQATT, CDR2 SNEGSKA (reference sequence). Trimming cost V 0 bases and J 3 bases; bases outside gene matches: 3. CDR3 coding DNA: TGCAGTGCTAGAGATCAGGACAGGGACTATGGCTACACCTTC. It is translated as CSARDQDRDYGYTF.

At least ten counts were recorded for this clonotype. CDR3 DNA: TGTGCCAGCAGCTTAGTACGGGACAGGTCCTACGAGCAGTACTTC. Its protein is CASSLVRDRSYEQYF. This chain connects TRBV7-2 to TRBJ2-7; 8 bases match TRBD1. In germline, CDR1 is SGHTA, CDR2 FQGNSA. V lost 1 base and J lost 1; bases outside the gene matches: 3. The CDR3 covers 15 residues.

The J gene is TRBJ2-3, the V gene TRBV10-3; D not resolved. This CDR3 spans 15 amino acids. CDR1 and CDR2 from the germline V gene are ENHRY and SYGVKD. V lost 6 bases and J lost 0, with 13 bases in between. CDR3 coding DNA: TGTGCCATCAGCGGATACTCGACTAGCACAGATACGCAGTATTTT. Protein sequence: CAISGYSTSTDTQYF.

This clonotype was seen ten or more times. The V call is TRBV11-1, the J call TRBJ2-2; 9 bases line up with TRBD2. CDR1 and CDR2 from the germline V gene are SGHAT and FQDESV (reference sequence). This CDR3 comprises 16 residues. V gave up 0 bases and J gave up 6 bases; unmatched junction bases: 5. The CDR3 is CASSLARGGVAGELFF. The CDR3 region has the DNA TGTGCCAGCAGCTTAGCGCGGGGGGGCGTCGCCGGGGAGCTGTTTTTT.

This clonotype was recorded at least ten times. V gene TRBV20-1 combines with J gene TRBJ2-3; a weak D match, TRBD2 (6 bases). The CDR3 contains 14 residues. The germline V gene has CDR1 DFQATT and CDR2 SNEGSKA (reference sequence). Trimming took 6 bases from V and 4 from J, leaving 17 bases between them. This CDR3 is CSAPVWSGPDTQYF. In DNA form, the CDR3 reads TGCAGTGCACCCGTCTGGAGCGGGCCAGATACGCAGTATTTT.

This chain uses TRBV11-2 with TRBJ2-1, with D maybe TRBD1 (5 bases). CDR3 length: 12 amino acids. CDR1 and CDR2 from the germline V gene are SGHAT and FQNNGV. The germline V and J ends were trimmed by 4 bases and 14 bases, with 15 bases remaining between them. CDR3 in amino acids: CASSSRTRAKFF. The CDR3, as DNA: TGTGCCAGCAGCTCGAGGACACGGGCAAAGTTCTTC. The complete variable domain, with remaining parts taken from reference TRBV11-2 and TRBJ2-1, reads EAGVAQSPRYKIIEKRQSVAFWCNPISGHATLYWYQQILGQGPKLLIQFQNNGVVDDSQLPKDRFSAERLKGVDSTLKIQPAKLEDSAVYLCASSSRTRAKFFGPGTRLTVL.

This clonotype has just a few counts. The V and J genes are TRBV12-3 or TRBV12-4 and TRBJ1-3; 8 positions agree with TRBD1. The CDR3 spans 14 residues. V shed 3 bases, J shed 4 bases, and the junction held 2 bases outside the gene matches. CDR3: CASSFRGRGNTIYF. For the CDR3, the DNA is TGTGCCAGCAGTTTCAGGGGGCGAGGAAACACCATATATTTT.

At least ten counts were recorded for this clonotype. The chain uses TRBV24-1 and TRBJ2-2; maybe TRBD1 (6 bases). CDR3 length: 13 amino acids. The V and J ends lost 12 bases and 5 bases respectively, with 15 bases between them. Germline CDR1 is KGHDR and CDR2 is SFDVKD. The CDR3 region has the DNA TGTGCCGCTCAGGGGTCGTGGACCGGGGAGCTGTTTTTT. This gives the protein CAAQGSWTGELFF.

This clonotype came up a few times. The V call is TRBV20-1, the J call TRBJ2-5, with TRBD2 as a possible D gene (5 bases). Between the trimmed V and J ends, which lost 3 bases and 6 bases, there was a span of 11 bases. Germline lookup yields CDR1 DFQATT and CDR2 SNEGSKA (reference sequence). This CDR3 spans 12 amino acids. The CDR3, as DNA: TGCAGTGCTAGTGAGGGAACGAAGACCCAGTACTTC. It is translated as CSASEGTKTQYF.

This clonotype was detected many times. The rearrangement joins TRBV20-1 to TRBJ2-3; 7 bases are a match to TRBD2. Per the germline V gene, CDR1 is DFQATT and CDR2 is SNEGSKA (reference sequence). V was clipped by 0 bases and J by 1 base; unmatched bases: 4. This CDR3 region has 15 residues. The CDR3 sequence is CSARDFLAGTDTQYF. The CDR3 coding sequence is TGCAGTGCTAGAGATTTCCTAGCGGGCACAGATACGCAGTATTTT.

This clonotype was picked up many times. The chain recombines TRBV6-5 with TRBJ2-1; 10 bases fit TRBD2. There are 20 residues in the CDR3. J was trimmed by 1 base and V by 0 bases; bases with no gene match: 12. In germline, CDR1 is MNHEY, CDR2 SVGAGI. In DNA, the CDR3 is TGTGCCAGCAGTTACTCGGATGTAGCGGGGGGCGGCTTGTCCTACAATGAGCAGTTCTTC. As protein: CASSYSDVAGGGLSYNEQFF.

Ten or more counts support this clonotype. The rearrangement joins TRBV5-1 to TRBJ2-7; D possibly corresponds to TRBD1 (6 bases). Per germline, CDR1 SGHRS and CDR2 YFSETQ. The CDR3 contains 14 residues. V gave up 4 bases and J gave up 2 bases, with 13 bases separating them. DNA of the CDR3: TGCGCCAGCAGCATACAGGGTCCAACCTACGAGCAGTACTTC. It translates to CASSIQGPTYEQYF.

This clonotype was picked up many times. The chain is built from TRBV7-2 and TRBJ2-3, with 10 positions matching TRBD1. The germline V gene encodes CDR1 SGHTA and CDR2 FQGNSA. This CDR3 has 17 residues. V was pared by 5 bases and J by 3 bases, with 11 bases of the junction left unmatched. The CDR3 sequence is CASSPLASGQGTDTQYF. CDR3 nucleotides: TGTGCCAGCAGCCCTCTCGCCTCGGGACAGGGGACAGATACGCAGTATTTT.

This clonotype has at least ten counts. The chain couples TRBV28 to TRBJ1-5, with D tentatively TRBD1 (6 bases). Germline loops: CDR1 MDHEN, CDR2 SYDVKM. The V and J ends lost 5 bases and 2 bases respectively, with 13 bases between them. This CDR3 is 15 amino acids long. CDR3 nucleotide sequence: TGTGCCAGCAGTAAGGGGGGTGGGGGCAATCAGCCCCAGCATTTT. It specifies CASSKGGGGNQPQHF. The complete variable domain, with remaining parts taken from reference TRBV28 and TRBJ1-5, reads DVKVTQSSRYLVKRTGEKVFLECVQDMDHENMFWYRQDPGLGLRLIYFSYDVKMKEKGDIPEGYSVSREKKERFSLILESASTNQTSMYLCASSKGGGGNQPQHFGDGTRLSIL.

Many counts were recorded for this clonotype. This chain links TRBV5-5 with TRBJ2-3; the D is unclear. The CDR3 is 14 amino acids. Deletions cut 0 bases from V and 0 bases from J, with 5 bases between. Looked up from germline, CDR1 is SGHKS and CDR2 is YYEKEE (reference sequence). This CDR3 is CASSLGISTDTQYF. The CDR3 DNA is TGTGCCAGCAGCTTGGGAATTAGCACAGATACGCAGTATTTT.

There are many counts of this clonotype. V and J are TRBV28 and TRBJ2-7, with D tentatively TRBD1 (5 bases). Germline V CDR1 and CDR2: MDHEN, SYDVKM. The CDR3 contains 16 residues. V was clipped by 3 bases and J by 2 bases, with 17 bases between them. CDR3 coding DNA: TGTGCCAGCAGTTTCTTATGGGGCCCGCGACCCTACGAGCAGTACTTC. Translating gives CASSFLWGPRPYEQYF.